A selection of T cell receptor beta chains follows, all from one sample in a study of CD8 T cells in ankylosing spondylitis. Via MiXCR, TCRdb re-called the 5' RACE reads, giving one row per CDR3 protein. The sample has about 220,000 distinct CDR3 sequences, around 17% seen once. The sample comprised blood, either unsorted or a sorted T cell fraction (not recorded which). These receptors were collected from a male donor with ankylosing spondylitis. Both conserved end residues are part of each CDR3. The D gene is left open where the match is weak. Some rows mark clone size as missing; the rest say once, few, many or name a class of expanded clone.

d_gene,len,j_gene,abundance,v_gene,CDR3nt,CDR3aa
-,13,TRBJ2-1,many,TRBV6-2/TRBV6-3,TGTGCCAGCAGTTGGCTGGCAACCAATGAGCAGTTCTTC,CASSWLATNEQFF
-,16,TRBJ2-4,-,TRBV9,TGTGCCAGCAGCGTTGGGGTAGCAGGAGCCAAAAACATTCAGTACTTC,CASSVGVAGAKNIQYF
-,14,TRBJ2-1,few,TRBV28,TGTGCCAGCAGTCCCCGTGAGGTTCGCAATGAGCAGTTCTTC,CASSPREVRNEQFF
TRBD2,19,TRBJ2-1,few,TRBV13,TGTGCCAGCAGCTTAAGTACTAGCGGGGGACCGAGCTCCTACAATGAGCAGTTCTTC,CASSLSTSGGPSSYNEQFF
-,12,TRBJ2-3,-,TRBV10-3,TGTGCCATCAGTGACAGCACAGATACGCAGTATTTT,CAISDSTDTQYF
-,15,TRBJ2-6,few,TRBV5-1,TGCGCCAGCAGCGGAGTTCTCTCTGGGGCCAACGTCCTGACTTTC,CASSGVLSGANVLTF
-,15,TRBJ2-6,many,TRBV2,TGTGCCAGCAGTCCCCCGCCGGACGGGGCCAACGTCCTGACTTTC,CASSPPPDGANVLTF
-,13,TRBJ1-6,few,TRBV14,TGTGCCAGCAGCCAAGTCCACGGTTCACCCCTCCACTTT,CASSQVHGSPLHF
-,13,TRBJ1-3,-,TRBV29-1,TGCAGCGCCCGCGGGGGTTCGGGAAACACCATATATTTT,CSARGGSGNTIYF
-,15,TRBJ1-2,once,TRBV4-1,TGCGCCAGCAGCCAAGACGGGGAGGGTAGCTATGGCTACACCTTC,CASSQDGEGSYGYTF
TRBD1,16,TRBJ1-4,few,TRBV5-5,TGTGCCAGCAGCAGGACAGGGGGCGTTTACGGTGAAAAACTGTTTTTT,CASSRTGGVYGEKLFF
-,12,TRBJ1-6,-,TRBV2,TGTGCCAGCATTGGAATGGGATCACCCCTCCACTTT,CASIGMGSPLHF
-,13,TRBJ1-6,few,TRBV2,TGTGCCAGCACCGAAAGTACGCATTCACCCCTCCACTTT,CASTESTHSPLHF
-,12,TRBJ2-7,many,TRBV12-3/TRBV12-4,TGTGCCAGCAGTCCCTCAGCGGTCGAGCAGTACTTC,CASSPSAVEQYF
-,13,TRBJ2-1,-,TRBV29-1,TGCAGCGTAGTCACATTCTCCTACAATGAGCAGTTCTTC,CSVVTFSYNEQFF
TRBD2,13,TRBJ2-1,-,TRBV20-1,TGCAGTGCCAAACTAGCGGGGGGCCCGACGCACTTCTTC,CSAKLAGGPTHFF
-,16,TRBJ2-6,few,TRBV12-3/TRBV12-4,TGTGCCAGCAGACCACAGGGTAACTCTGGGGCCAACGTCCTGACTTTC,CASRPQGNSGANVLTF
-,16,TRBJ2-3,few,TRBV9,TGTGCCAGCAGCCAATACCGGGACGTAGTCACAGATACGCAGTATTTT,CASSQYRDVVTDTQYF
TRBD1,14,TRBJ2-7,few,TRBV28,TGTGCCAGCAGTCCGCAATGGACAGGTCGGGAGCAGTACTTC,CASSPQWTGREQYF
-,20,TRBJ1-5,-,TRBV11-1,TGTGCCAGCAGCTTACGGGGGTTTACGTGGAAAGGCCTCATAGATCAGCCCCAGCATTTT,CASSLRGFTWKGLIDQPQHF
-,13,TRBJ2-1,-,TRBV4-1,TGCGCCAGCAGCCAAGGTTTAGCGCGTGAGCAGTTCTTC,CASSQGLAREQFF
-,15,TRBJ1-1,few,TRBV5-1,TGCGCCAGCAGCTTGGAATCCGGGATGGGGACTGAAGCTTTCTTT,CASSLESGMGTEAFF
TRBD1,17,TRBJ2-5,-,TRBV9,TGTGCCAGCAGCGTAGAGGGGGGGGACAGGGGGCTGGTGACCCAGTACTTC,CASSVEGGDRGLVTQYF
-,15,TRBJ1-1,-,TRBV15,TGTGCCACCAGCACCTTGGGACAAGGGAACACTGAAGCTTTCTTT,CATSTLGQGNTEAFF
TRBD1,13,TRBJ2-7,-,TRBV5-6,TGTGCCAGCAGGAAACAGGGGGCGTACGAGCAGTACTTC,CASRKQGAYEQYF
TRBD1,17,TRBJ1-2,-,TRBV4-1,TGCGCCAGCAGCCAAGAGTTGCCGGGACAGATCACCTATGGCTACACCTTC,CASSQELPGQITYGYTF
TRBD2,18,TRBJ2-1,few,TRBV9,TGTGCCAGCAGCGAGAGGAGGGGGACTAGCGGGGCAAACAATGAGCAGTTCTTC,CASSERRGTSGANNEQFF
-,15,TRBJ1-1,-,TRBV7-7,TGTGCCAGCAGCCCATACGTAGGGGTAAACACTGAAGCTTTCTTT,CASSPYVGVNTEAFF
-,15,TRBJ1-1,few,TRBV28,TGTGCCAGCAGTCTGCGGCCGTTTATGAACACTGAAGCTTTCTTT,CASSLRPFMNTEAFF
TRBD1,15,TRBJ1-1,once,TRBV5-1,TGCGCCAGCAGCCCGGGACAGGGGAAGAACACTGAAGCTTTCTTT,CASSPGQGKNTEAFF
-,14,TRBJ2-1,-,TRBV12-3/TRBV12-4,TGTGCCAGCAACAACGACAGCTCCTACAATGAGCAGTTCTTC,CASNNDSSYNEQFF
-,13,TRBJ1-2,few,TRBV5-1,TGCGCCAGCAGCCCAGGGGAAGGCTATGGCTACACCTTC,CASSPGEGYGYTF
-,14,TRBJ2-7,few,TRBV14,TGTGCCAGCAGCCAAGATCCCACCTTCTACGAGCAGTACTTC,CASSQDPTFYEQYF
-,11,TRBJ1-1,-,TRBV20-1,TGCAGTGCTAGACGCGGGCATGAAGCTTTCTTT,CSARRGHEAFF
-,13,TRBJ1-2,-,TRBV5-6,TGTGCCAGCAGCTTATCCGCGGCCTATGGCTACACCTTC,CASSLSAAYGYTF
-,12,TRBJ1-2,many,TRBV29-1,TGCAGCGTTGAAGGGAATAACTATGGCTACACCTTC,CSVEGNNYGYTF
TRBD2,20,TRBJ2-3,-,TRBV12-3/TRBV12-4,TGTGCCAGCAGTATCCTAGAGGCTAGCGGGATGGTTTGGGACACAGATACGCAGTATTTT,CASSILEASGMVWDTDTQYF
TRBD1,14,TRBJ2-7,-,TRBV5-6,TGTGCAAGCAGCTCCTCGGACAGGGTCTACGAGCAGTACTTC,CASSSSDRVYEQYF
TRBD1,15,TRBJ1-1,few,TRBV13,TGTGCCAGCAGCCCACCGGGACAGGGAGTCACTGAAGCTTTCTTT,CASSPPGQGVTEAFF
-,13,TRBJ1-5,many,TRBV4-1,TGTGCCAGTTCTCAGGATAGCAATCAGCCCCAGCATTTT,CASSQDSNQPQHF
-,14,TRBJ2-7,-,TRBV20-1,TGCAGTGCTAGAGATACAGGAGTACTCTACGAGCAGTACTTC,CSARDTGVLYEQYF
TRBD2,15,TRBJ2-1,many,TRBV11-2,TGTGCCAGCACTCGACTAGCGGCCGACTACAATGAGCAGTTCTTC,CASTRLAADYNEQFF
-,14,TRBJ2-3,-,TRBV12-3/TRBV12-4,TGTGCCAGCAGTTCCCCCCCGGGTACAGATACGCAGTATTTT,CASSSPPGTDTQYF
TRBD2,14,TRBJ2-7,few,TRBV28,TGTGCCAGCAGTTTTACCGGACTAGCGGACGAGCAGTACTTC,CASSFTGLADEQYF
TRBD2,15,TRBJ2-2,few,TRBV24-1,TGTGCCACCAGTGATTGGGAGGGTTTAACCGGGGAGCTGTTTTTT,CATSDWEGLTGELFF
TRBD1,14,TRBJ1-1,few,TRBV12-3/TRBV12-4,TGTGCCAGCAACTCCTGGACAGGGAGCACTGAAGCTTTCTTT,CASNSWTGSTEAFF
-,15,TRBJ2-2,many,TRBV6-2/TRBV6-3,TGTGCCAGCAGCCGCCCGGGCGAGGAGACCGGGGAGCTGTTTTTT,CASSRPGEETGELFF
TRBD1,14,TRBJ2-7,-,TRBV7-8,TGTGCCAGCAGCTCGAACAGGGGGCTCCACGAGCAGTACTTC,CASSSNRGLHEQYF
-,14,TRBJ2-2,-,TRBV27,TGTGCCAGCAGTTTATTTAGGAACACCGGGGAGCTGTTTTTT,CASSLFRNTGELFF
TRBD2,20,TRBJ2-1,-,TRBV11-2,TGTGCCAGCAGCTTTGAAGCGGGAGGGCTTCAATTTAGCTCCTACAATGAGCAGTTCTTC,CASSFEAGGLQFSSYNEQFF
TRBD2,16,TRBJ2-3,-,TRBV12-3/TRBV12-4,TGTGCCAGCAGCACGGGACTAGCGGGAGCAACAGATACGCAGTATTTT,CASSTGLAGATDTQYF
-,15,TRBJ2-2,-,TRBV12-3/TRBV12-4,TGTGCCAGCAGTTCCGGGACCGTAAACACCGGGGAGCTGTTTTTT,CASSSGTVNTGELFF
-,13,TRBJ2-3,-,TRBV7-8,TGTGCCAGCAGCTTTCTGAGCACAGATACGCAGTATTTT,CASSFLSTDTQYF